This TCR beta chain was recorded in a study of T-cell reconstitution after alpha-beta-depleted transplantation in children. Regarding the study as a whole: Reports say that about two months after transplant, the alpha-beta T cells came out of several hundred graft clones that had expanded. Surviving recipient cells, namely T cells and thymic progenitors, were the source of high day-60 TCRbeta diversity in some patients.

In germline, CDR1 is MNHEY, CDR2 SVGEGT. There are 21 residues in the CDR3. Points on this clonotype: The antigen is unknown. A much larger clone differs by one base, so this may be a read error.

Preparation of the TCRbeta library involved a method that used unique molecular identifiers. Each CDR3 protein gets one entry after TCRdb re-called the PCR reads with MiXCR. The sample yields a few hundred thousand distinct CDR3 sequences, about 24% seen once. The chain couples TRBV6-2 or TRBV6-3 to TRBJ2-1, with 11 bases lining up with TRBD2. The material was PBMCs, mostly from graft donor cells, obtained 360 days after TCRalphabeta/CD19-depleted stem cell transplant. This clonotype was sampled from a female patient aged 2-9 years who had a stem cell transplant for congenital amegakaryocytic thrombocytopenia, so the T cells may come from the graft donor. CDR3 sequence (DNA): TGTGCCAGCAGTCATCCGGGACTAGCGGAAAATTACCCTAGCTCCTACAATGATCAGTTCTTC. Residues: CASSHPGLAENYPSSYNDQFF.